A single sample gave rise to the 10 T cell receptor beta chains below, sequenced in a study of T cell repertoires in cytomegalovirus infection. These receptors' antigens are unknown. One entry per CDR3 protein, called by TCRdb with MiXCR from the reads. This table has about 130,000 distinct CDR3 sequences, 24% appearing once. The sequencing sample was made of PBMCs, sequenced either directly or after in vitro stimulation (not recorded which). The receptors here all came from a human donor in good health (CMV status not recorded). Some clones in this sample may be carry-over from other donors' samples.

The CDR3 coding sequence is TGTGCCAGCAGCCAAACTGCTAAAGAGACCCAGTACTTC. This gives the protein CASSQTAKETQYF. This chain links TRBV14 with TRBJ2-5; D not resolved. CDR1 SGHDN and CDR2 FVKESK come from the germline V gene. The CDR3 consists of 13 residues. Trimming shortened V by 2 bases and J by 3 bases, and 7 bases separated the two germline ends. Based on the CDR3 plus reference TRBV14 and TRBJ2-5, the full variable domain is EAGVTQFPSHSVIEKGQTVTLRCDPISGHDNLYWYRRVMGKEIKFLLHFVKESKQDESGMPNNRFLAERTGGTYSTLKVQPAELEDSGVYFCASSQTAKETQYFGPGTRLLVL.

This chain uses TRBV6-1 with TRBJ2-2; 10 nucleotides agree with TRBD1. CDR3 size: 16 residues. In germline, CDR1 is MNHNS, CDR2 SASEGT. Trimming at V came to 6 bases and at J to 7 bases, leaving 11 bases not matched to a gene. DNA for the CDR3: TGTGCCAGCAGGGCCGGGACAGGGGTGAGCAGCGGGGAGCTGTTTTTT. This sequence encodes CASRAGTGVSSGELFF.

There are many counts of this clonotype. The V gene is TRBV28, the J gene TRBJ2-5; TRBD2 aligns across 9 bases. Germline V gene lookup returns CDR1 MDHEN and CDR2 SYDVKM. The length of the CDR3 is 17 residues. Trimming took 3 bases from V and 2 from J; bases not matched to a gene: 10. The CDR3 DNA reads as TGTGCCAGCAGTTTGGCATTAGCGGGAGAGAGACAAGAGACCCAGTACTTC. Its translation is CASSLALAGERQETQYF.

The chain recombines TRBV6-5 with TRBJ1-3; no definite D call. Trimming left V 0 bases short and J 3 bases short, with 9 bases between. From germline, CDR1 is MNHEY and CDR2 SVGAGI. The CDR3 contains 15 residues. Written as DNA, the CDR3 is TGTGCCAGCAGTTACTCGATGGGTATTGGAAACACCATATATTTT. It is translated as CASSYSMGIGNTIYF.

This clonotype was picked up many times. The V call is TRBV28, the J call TRBJ2-2; tentative D call: TRBD1 (6 bases). CDR1 MDHEN and CDR2 SYDVKM come from the germline V gene. The CDR3 has 18 amino acids. Deletions cut 4 bases from V and 0 bases from J, with 18 bases between. CDR3 sequence reads: CASSSNFRTAANTGELFF. CDR3 in DNA: TGTGCCAGCAGTTCGAATTTTAGGACAGCCGCGAACACCGGGGAGCTGTTTTTT.

The genes are TRBV10-3 and TRBJ2-7; maybe TRBD1 (5 bases). V lost 3 bases and J lost 4, with 16 bases in between. The germline V gene encodes CDR1 ENHRY and CDR2 SYGVKD. The CDR3 contains 15 residues. The CDR3 DNA is TGTGCCATCAGTGACCGTACTATAAAGGGGTACGAGCAGTACTTC. It specifies CAISDRTIKGYEQYF.

This sequence joins TRBV6-5 and TRBJ2-3; 10 bases match TRBD2. Germline CDR1 and CDR2: MNHEY and SVGAGI. With V trimmed by 6 bases and J by 2 bases, 8 bases remained unmatched. CDR3 length: 16 amino acids. The CDR3 DNA sequence: TGTGCCAGCAGCAAATACGGACTAGCGGCCACAGATACGCAGTATTTT. Residues: CASSKYGLAATDTQYF.

The chain combines TRBV7-6 with TRBJ2-3, with 7 bases lining up with TRBD1. This CDR3 has 15 amino acids. Trimming removed 4 bases from V and 2 bases from J; junction bases left unmatched: 6. From germline, CDR1 is SGHVS and CDR2 FNYEAQ. The CDR3 DNA sequence: TGTGCCAGCAGCTCCGGGACAGACTACACAGATACGCAGTATTTT. Its protein is CASSSGTDYTDTQYF.

CDR3: CATRGTEAFF. The CDR3 DNA is TGTGCCACTCGCGGAACTGAAGCTTTCTTT. The chain joins TRBV24-1 to TRBJ1-1; D gene uncertain. Germline CDR1 and CDR2: KGHDR and SFDVKD. V lost 10 bases and J lost 5, with 7 bases in between. This CDR3 has 10 residues.

This clonotype was recorded many times. The genes are TRBV7-8 and TRBJ2-3; D uncertain. The V and J ends lost 2 bases and 4 bases respectively, with 7 bases between them. The CDR3 has 13 residues. Germline V gene sequence: CDR1 SGHVS, CDR2 FQNEAQ. In DNA form, the CDR3 reads TGTGCCAGCAGCTTACCCCGGGCAGATACGCAGTATTTT. It translates to CASSLPRADTQYF.